This TCR beta chain came from a study of shared clonotypes between healthy human individuals (TCRdb year 2020). Notes on the research overall: A couple of women and three men aged 18 to 49 years were included in the cohort. For each donor, CD4 naive and CD4 memory were each given three plates, CD8 naive was given two plates, and CD8 memory was given one plate. To estimate repertoire size and how much clonotype sharing occurs between individuals, the study deeply sequenced the blood TCR repertoires of about five healthy adults. Different laboratories and diverse techniques were used to prepare libraries and sequence TCR repertoires, to increase sequencing depth and limit assay-specific biases. Each donor's leukapheresis produced roughly between about 0.9 and 9.5 billion PBMCs. What the study reported, not specific to this receptor: Because the study included a small number of donors, the genetic and exposure-history diversity represented was limited. Sampling was restricted to blood, and TCR repertoires in tissues likely differ from the TCR repertoires found in blood. Even with the large sequencing depth, rarefaction of the sorted-subset datasets indicated that sequencing was incomplete. Pairwise subsampling indicated that sequencing depth was expected to affect the degree of clonotype sharing among donors. Compared with non-shared clonotypes, the clonotypes found in all four sorted-subset donors had higher generation probabilities. Larger estimated clonotype richness was generally found for naive subsets than for memory subsets. When several donors were compared, the shared fraction of clonotypes was approximately 5% for naive CD4, 3.5% for naive CD8, 2.3% for memory CD4, and 0.35% to 0.4% for memory CD8.

Turning to this clone: The clone's antigen remains unknown. Base quality data are lacking; no much larger clone is found one base away.

TCR CDR3 regions were amplified from genomic DNA by multiplex PCR using the deep immunoSEQ assay. For each cell subset, the extracted genomic DNA was distributed evenly across all wells of several immunoSEQ 96-well plates, and each plate served as one replicate. For sorted subsets, 200 to 250 ng genomic DNA, equal to about 30,000 T cell genomes, was loaded into each replicate PCR. Purified libraries were measured with a Qubit 3.0 fluorometer, size-checked on a Bioanalyzer 2100, and measured again with the KAPA Library Quantification kit. Every immunoSEQ 96-well plate was sequenced on a separate single-read 150-cycle Illumina NextSeq 550 flow cell. In the source study's methods: The immunoSEQ output contained only junctional sequences without quality scores, so filtering could not match that applied to full-length reads. To assign V/J genes and CDR3, sequences were annotated using PyIR, a Python wrapper for IgBLAST v1.9, with IMGT germline references. Any read was removed if the V/J assignment was weak (E-value above 1e-6), the CDR3 was missing, or the read contained stop codons, out-of-frame junctions, or ambiguous translated residues. V3J clonotypes were defined by identical inferred V gene, J gene, and CDR3 amino acid sequence. Percentage overlap between repertoires was computed as shared unique clonotypes divided by the size of the smaller repertoire. Richness of each repertoire was evaluated using RTK rarefaction, the Chao1 estimator, and Recon v2.1 estimates of unobserved clonotypes. Generation probabilities were computed with OLGA for all TCRbeta clonotypes obtained by the gDNA method from a handful of donors. TCRdb re-hosts the immuneACCESS table, in-frame sequences only. Its copies lack some clones; in the studies checked, an unresolved V gene accounts for under half of them, and the cause for the rest is not known. V, J and clone size are taken as reported in that table, and D and trimming were inferred from the DNA itself. The sample table holds about 2.4 million clones, of which roughly 93% were seen once. The ten largest clones take up about 0.38% of the sample.

Healthy HIV-negative adults with no recently reported acute infections or vaccinations were included as donors. All donors were Caucasian adults living in Nashville, Tennessee, USA. CD4+ T cells were enriched by magnetic negative selection; naive cells were then positively selected on CD45RA, and the negative fraction formed the memory subset. Blood was obtained by leukapheresis, after which PBMCs were separated by Ficoll-Histopaque density gradient centrifugation and cryopreserved in liquid nitrogen vapor phase. Purity and quantity of every magnetically sorted T cell population were checked by analytical flow cytometry. From each sorted fraction, genomic DNA was isolated and quantified by UV absorbance on a Nanodrop 2000c. V is shortened by 2 bases, J by 7 bases, and the region joining them spans 13 bases. CDR3 length: 14 amino acids, cysteine to phenylalanine. Of all the DNA, just the CDR3 is kept, 42 bases in frame from base 1. The CDR1 and CDR2 encoded by the germline V gene (reference sequence) are MNHEY and SMNVEV.

The sequenced material came from naive CD4+ T cells from PBMCs. The cell subset or site tag for this specimen amounts to: CD45RA+ positively selected. The source is a man aged 18 to 30 in good health. Some clones in this sample may be carry-over from other donors' samples. The receptor chain draws on TRBV27 and TRBJ2-3; D gene: possibly TRBD2, on 5 matching bases. The DNA sequence follows: TGTGCCAGCAGTTTAAAGGACTCCCCGAATACGCAGTATTTT. Its protein is CASSLKDSPNTQYF.